Shown below are 25 T cell receptor beta chains from a single sample sequenced in a study of shared clonotypes between healthy human individuals. Here immunoSEQ multiplex PCR was the method, and the copy in TCRdb shows in-frame clones only, minus some. The sample lists roughly 700,000 clones; around 72% were seen once. The sample taken for sequencing was memory CD4+ T cells sorted from blood. As for subset: CD45RA-negative fraction. The receptors shown here come from a woman aged 25-40 years in good health.

A remark on this clone: A much larger clonotype is one base distant, so this may be a read error. The chain uses TRBV11-2 and TRBJ2-5, with TRBD2 matching 10 bases. The V segment lost 1 base and the J segment 5 bases; nucleotides outside the gene matches: 4. The CDR3 consists of 15 residues. The germline V gene has CDR1 SGHAT and CDR2 FQNNGV. DNA for the CDR3: TGTGCCAGCAGCTTAGTTCTAGCGGGAGTGGAGACCCAGTACTTC. Protein product: CASSLVLAGVETQYF.

This chain connects TRBV10-2 to TRBJ2-5, with 9 bases that match TRBD2. The CDR3 sequence is 13 residues long. Germline V gene data show CDR1 as WSHSY and CDR2 as SAAADI. Unmatched junction bases numbered 2, after V lost 5 bases and J lost 4 bases. CDR3 sequence reads: CASSLSGRETQYF. CDR3 bases: TGCGCCAGCAGTCTTAGCGGGAGAGAGACCCAGTACTTC.

V is TRBV19 and J is TRBJ2-7; D remains unclear. CDR1 LNHDA and CDR2 SQIVND come from the germline V gene (reference sequence). Trimming left V 3 bases short and J 4 bases short, with 7 bases between. The CDR3 consists of 12 residues. For the CDR3, the DNA is TGTGCCAGTAGTATTTCTGGTTACGAGCAGTACTTC. This codes for CASSISGYEQYF.

The rearrangement links TRBV30 to TRBJ2-6; maybe TRBD2 (5 bases). The V gene's germline CDR1 is GTSNPN and CDR2 SVGIG (reference sequence). The CDR3 has 16 amino acids. V was trimmed by 8 bases and J by 4 bases, leaving 21 bases between them. CDR3 coding DNA: TGTGCCGGACGGTCGGCCCTCACGGGGGGGGCCAACGTCCTGACTTTC. It is translated as CAGRSALTGGANVLTF.

This clone was seen a handful of times. This chain joins TRBV19 and TRBJ2-4; perhaps D is TRBD1 or TRBD2 (5 bases each). The CDR3 extends over 16 amino acids. Germline V gene sequence: CDR1 LNHDA, CDR2 SQIVND (reference sequence). The V gene lost 1 base and the J gene lost 0 bases, with 10 bases spanning the gap. DNA for the CDR3: TGTGCCAGTAGTATAGGCCTCGGGGCAGCCAAAAACATTCAGTACTTC. This sequence encodes CASSIGLGAAKNIQYF.

Many counts were recorded for this clone. The V gene is TRBV5-1, the J gene TRBJ1-5; TRBD1 matches at 7 bases. Per germline, CDR1 SGHRS and CDR2 YFSETQ. V shed 3 bases, J shed 0 bases, and the junction held 6 bases outside the gene matches. This CDR3 region has 16 residues. CDR3: CASSCRTGNSNQPQHF. CDR3 in DNA: TGCGCCAGCAGCTGCAGGACAGGAAATAGCAATCAGCCCCAGCATTTT.

The V gene is TRBV5-5, the J gene TRBJ1-2; D not certain. The CDR3 length is 13 residues. CDR1 SGHKS and CDR2 YYEKEE come from the germline V gene (reference sequence). Trimming took off 0 bases at V and 2 bases at J, with 5 bases between the two ends. CDR3 loop: CASSLGPNYGYTF. CDR3 DNA sequence: TGTGCCAGCAGCTTGGGACCGAACTATGGCTACACCTTC.

The chain links TRBV5-8 to TRBJ1-3; D uncertain. Germline V lookup: CDR1 SGHTS, CDR2 YDEGEE. V gave up 6 bases and J gave up 8 bases, with 18 bases separating them. The CDR3 runs to 14 residues. The CDR3 DNA reads as TGTGCCAGCACCACCCGTTCCTCCTTGGACACCATATATTTT. Protein product: CASTTRSSLDTIYF.

Only one count was recorded for this clone. This sequence joins TRBV6-4 and TRBJ1-1; D not certain. V gave up 5 bases and J gave up 1 base, with 8 bases separating them. CDR1 is MRHNA, CDR2 SNTAGT, per germline. The CDR3 contains 13 residues. This chain's CDR3 is CASSITENTEAFF. The CDR3 DNA is TGTGCCAGCAGTATAACAGAGAACACTGAAGCTTTCTTT.

This clone has a single count. V gene TRBV28 combines with J gene TRBJ2-7; 11 bases are shared with TRBD2. Germline values: CDR1 MDHEN, CDR2 SYDVKM. The CDR3 is 15 amino acids. The trim removed 3 bases at V and 0 bases at J, leaving 1 base unmatched. CDR3 nucleotides: TGTGCCAGCAGTTTGACTAGCGGGGCCTCCTACGAGCAGTACTTC. This codes for CASSLTSGASYEQYF.

The rearrangement uses TRBV6-1 and TRBJ2-1, with D perhaps matching TRBD1 (5 bases). This CDR3 has 12 residues. The V gene's germline CDR1 is MNHNS and CDR2 SASEGT. Trimming left V 11 bases short and J 5 bases short, with 13 bases between. CDR3 sequence reads: CAESPGNNEQFF. The CDR3, as DNA: TGTGCCGAATCCCCAGGGAACAATGAGCAGTTCTTC.

The chain combines TRBV6-5 with TRBJ2-7; TRBD2 matches 10 bases. The CDR3 is 13 amino acids. Germline values: CDR1 MNHEY, CDR2 SVGAGI. J was trimmed by 7 bases and V by 4 bases; bases with no gene match: 4. CDR3 region: CASSSSGSREQYF. CDR3 coding DNA: TGTGCCAGCAGTTCTAGCGGGAGTCGGGAGCAGTACTTC.

The CDR3 spells CAWSLPESSYNEQFF. The CDR3 DNA sequence: TGTGCCTGGAGTCTGCCAGAGAGCTCCTACAATGAGCAGTTCTTC. The chain employs TRBV30 and TRBJ2-1; D not resolved. The CDR3 sequence is 15 residues long. V was shortened by 2 bases and J by 0 bases, with 11 bases between the two germline ends. Germline values: CDR1 GTSNPN, CDR2 SVGIG (reference sequence).

This CDR3 is CASSFSGELFF. The DNA for the CDR3 is TGTGCCAGCAGCTTTAGTGGGGAGCTGTTTTTT. The chain is built from TRBV5-8 and TRBJ2-2; no reliable D call. The CDR3 covers 11 residues. Trimming took off 2 bases at V and 8 bases at J, with 4 bases between the two ends. Germline V lookup: CDR1 SGHTS, CDR2 YDEGEE.

This clone is labeled as medium-sized. Other DNA sequences in this sample translate to the same CDR3. This sequence joins TRBV2 and TRBJ1-4, with 7 positions matching TRBD1. This CDR3 comprises 14 residues. Germline V CDR1 and CDR2: SNHLY, FYNNEI. V gave up 8 bases and J gave up 3 bases; unmatched junction bases: 6. The CDR3 here is CASGEGTANEKLFF. The CDR3 DNA reads TGTGCCAGCGGGGAGGGGACAGCTAATGAAAAACTGTTTTTT.

The V gene is TRBV7-9, the J gene TRBJ2-7; perhaps TRBD2 as D (5 bases). Trimming shortened V by 1 base and J by 4 bases, and 11 bases separated the two germline ends. Per germline, CDR1 SEHNR and CDR2 FQNEAQ (reference sequence). The CDR3 loop spans 14 amino acids. The CDR3 here is CASSLEREGYEQYF. CDR3 sequence (DNA): TGTGCCAGCAGCTTAGAGCGCGAGGGATACGAGCAGTACTTC.

Only a few counts were recorded for this clone. The chain combines TRBV10-1 with TRBJ2-3; 9 nucleotides align to TRBD1. This CDR3 spans 14 amino acids. Germline loops: CDR1 WNHNN, CDR2 SYGVQD (reference sequence). V trimming: 5 bases; J trimming: 4 bases; junction bases outside the gene matches: 4. This chain's CDR3 is CASSPGQGPDTQYF. The DNA for the CDR3 is TGCGCCAGCAGTCCGGGACAGGGCCCAGATACGCAGTATTTT.

The chain employs TRBV28 and TRBJ1-5, with 7 bases matching TRBD1. CDR1 MDHEN and CDR2 SYDVKM come from the germline V gene. CDR3 length: 15 amino acids. The V gene end was trimmed by 3 bases and the J gene end by 5 bases; junction bases not matched to a gene: 7. CDR3 amino acids: CASSFTGDYDQPQHF. The CDR3 region has the DNA TGTGCCAGCAGTTTTACAGGGGATTATGATCAGCCCCAGCATTTT.

V gene TRBV7-5 combines with J gene TRBJ2-1; TRBD2 is the table's D call and was not checked against the DNA. TRBV7-5 is a pseudogene segment. The CDR3 is made up of 14 amino acids. This CDR3 is CVRSGARRNNEQFF. The CDR3 DNA sequence: TGTGTCAGAAGCGGAGCGCGGAGAAACAATGAGCAGTTCTTC.

The chain recombines TRBV27 with TRBJ2-2; TRBD2 is a possible D gene (6 bases). Germline V CDR1 and CDR2: MNHEY, SMNVEV (reference sequence). V was clipped by 4 bases and J by 4 bases, with 13 bases between them. The CDR3 has 15 amino acids. The CDR3 region is CASSSSHGSTGELFF. CDR3 nucleotide sequence: TGTGCCAGCAGTTCCTCACACGGGAGCACCGGGGAGCTGTTTTTT.

This chain joins TRBV28 and TRBJ2-7; tentatively, D is TRBD1 (5 bases). The CDR3 totals 12 residues. The V end was cut by 2 bases, the J end by 3 bases, with 5 bases between. From germline, CDR1 is MDHEN and CDR2 SYDVKM. The CDR3: CASSLTGYEQYF. The CDR3 DNA sequence: TGTGCCAGCAGTTTAACAGGCTACGAGCAGTACTTC.

A single count supports this clone. This sequence joins TRBV9 and TRBJ2-7; TRBD2 is a possible D gene (6 bases). Germline values: CDR1 SGDLS, CDR2 YYNGEE. This CDR3 comprises 15 residues. V gave up 4 bases and J gave up 0 bases, with 14 bases separating them. The CDR3 region has the DNA TGTGCCAGCAGCCGAGGTAGGACTAACTCCTACGAGCAGTACTTC. Amino acids: CASSRGRTNSYEQYF.

The chain joins TRBV5-1 to TRBJ2-3; D is perhaps TRBD1 or TRBD2 (5 bases each). The CDR3 has 13 residues. Germline assignment: CDR1 SGHRS and CDR2 YFSETQ. Trimming left V 4 bases short and J 7 bases short, with 13 bases between. The CDR3 reads CASSIPGPNTQYF. CDR3 bases: TGCGCCAGCAGCATACCGGGACCAAATACGCAGTATTTT.

Note on this clone: Other DNA variants within this sample encode the same CDR3. The gene calls are TRBV28 and TRBJ1-2; D call uncertain. Germline V CDR1 and CDR2: MDHEN, SYDVKM. V lost 2 bases to trimming and J lost 2 bases, with 6 bases between them. The CDR3 contains 13 residues. The CDR3 loop reads CASSLDGNYGYTF. The CDR3 nucleotides read TGTGCCAGCAGTTTAGACGGGAACTATGGCTACACCTTC.

V gene TRBV28 combines with J gene TRBJ2-7, with a possible D match to TRBD2 (7 bases). The V end was cut by 4 bases, the J end by 2 bases, with 9 bases between. Germline V gene sequence: CDR1 MDHEN, CDR2 SYDVKM. This CDR3 region has 13 residues. The CDR3 DNA is TGTGCCAGCAGTTGGGAGGGGGCCTACGAGCAGTACTTC. It is translated as CASSWEGAYEQYF.